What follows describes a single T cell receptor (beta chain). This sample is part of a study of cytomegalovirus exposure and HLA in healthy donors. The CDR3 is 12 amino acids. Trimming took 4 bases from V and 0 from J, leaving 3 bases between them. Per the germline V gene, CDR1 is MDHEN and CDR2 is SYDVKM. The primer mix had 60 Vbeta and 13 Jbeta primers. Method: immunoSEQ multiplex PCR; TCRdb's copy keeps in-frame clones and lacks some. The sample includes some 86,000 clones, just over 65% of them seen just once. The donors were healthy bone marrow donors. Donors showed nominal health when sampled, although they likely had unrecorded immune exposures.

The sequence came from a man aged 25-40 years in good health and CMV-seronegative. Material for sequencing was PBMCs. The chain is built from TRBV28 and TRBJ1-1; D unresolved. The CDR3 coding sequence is TGTGCCAGCAGTTCCATGAACACTGAAGCTTTCTTT. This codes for CASSSMNTEAFF.